This TCR beta chain was captured in a study of metastatic and nonmetastatic thyroid tumors. TCRdb recomputed clones from the PCR reads via MiXCR. The data contain about 14,000 clones, approximately 32% of them singletons. Every patient was untreated before thyroid surgery. This clone was counted a few times. A much larger clone is a single base away; this may be a read error. The CDR3 extends over 8 amino acids. This receptor was taken from a female donor with papillary thyroid cancer or a benign thyroid nodule (not recorded which). Some clones in this sample may be carry-over from other donors' samples. The V and J genes are TRBV12-3 or TRBV12-4 and TRBJ1-5; D is possibly TRBD1 (5 bases). The material sequenced was tumor tissue. The CDR3: CASRDMDF. The CDR3, as DNA: TGTGCCAGCAGGGACATGGATTTT.